The sequence of this T cell receptor beta chain was determined in a study of T-cell memory formation after mild COVID-19. Study overall: In these data, TCR clusters were largely donor specific.

This clonotype was detected a few times. Its target is unknown. The V end was cut by 2 bases, the J end by 5 bases, with 15 bases between. Germline values: CDR1 SNHLY, CDR2 FYNNEI. This CDR3 is built from 15 residues. Constant-segment primers and 5'RACE yielded cDNA libraries for TCR alpha and TCR beta, each carrying sample barcodes and UMIs. MiXCR, run by TCRdb on the 5' RACE reads, gives a single entry per CDR3 protein. Of roughly 600,000 distinct CDR3 sequences in the sample, roughly 18% were seen once. The study's findings and limits: For contracting clones, CD4+ ones sat mainly in CM and EM, CD8+ in EMRA. Clones contracting day 15 to 85 were balanced CD4/CD8; later expanders leaned CD4+.

This receptor was obtained from an adult woman who had mild COVID-19 (a few samples of this study predate the infection). Cell type and time point are not known. This sequence joins TRBV2 and TRBJ2-5; D may correspond to TRBD1 or TRBD2 (6 bases each). Sequenced: PBMCs or a T cell subset sorted from them (not recorded which). CDR3 sequence: CASSELGAGGETQYF. The CDR3 nucleotides are TGTGCCAGCAGTGAATTGGGGGCCGGAGGGGAGACCCAGTACTTC.